These 18 T cell receptor beta chains were all obtained from the same sample, sequenced in a study of vaccination effects on CD4 cells after COVID-19. The data were produced by immunoSEQ multiplex PCR, yet TCRdb's version contains in-frame clones alone and is incomplete. The table lists about 50,000 clones, over 60% of them singletons. The antigens for these receptors are not known. Before sequencing took place, the ViraFEST assay used viral peptide pools to expand antigen-specific CD4+ T cells. With nine to eleven days of culture completed, CD4+ T cells were isolated. Either the mRNA-1273 or the BNT162b2 vaccine was given to participants as two doses. The sequencing used CD4+ T cells from PBMCs cultured with HCoV-OC43 spike peptides, collected after COVID-19 vaccination. Documented subset: HCoV-OC43 spike overlapping peptide pool stimulation. Receptors were obtained from a human donor who received a COVID-19 vaccine.

This chain joins TRBV6-5 and TRBJ2-1; D gene ambiguous. CDR3 length equals 13 residues. Trimming pared 6 bases from V and 7 bases from J, leaving 13 bases between. Germline assignment: CDR1 MNHEY and CDR2 SVGAGI. CDR3 bases: TGTGCCAGCAGGCGACCCCTTAGGAATGAGCAGTTCTTC. Amino acids: CASRRPLRNEQFF.

This chain joins TRBV18 and TRBJ2-2; D call uncertain. The CDR3 is 14 residues long. V was shortened by 3 bases and J by 2 bases, with 7 bases between the two germline ends. CDR1 and CDR2 (germline): KGHSH, LQKENI. The CDR3, as DNA: TGTGCCAGCTCACCCCTATCCAACACCGGGGAGCTGTTTTTT. It translates to CASSPLSNTGELFF.

The chain combines TRBV21-1 with TRBJ2-7; the tabulated D call, TRBD1, remains unverified against the DNA. TRBV21-1 is an annotated pseudogene. CDR3 size: 14 residues. The CDR3 protein is CASSNLARYYEQYF. CDR3 in DNA: TGTGCCAGCAGCAATTTGGCACGTTACTACGAGCAGTACTTC.

Concerning this clone itself: Other DNA sequences in this specimen translate into the identical CDR3. This chain links TRBV5-1 with TRBJ1-1; no reliable D call. The germline V gene encodes CDR1 SGHRS and CDR2 YFSETQ. Trimming took off 2 bases at V and 1 base at J, with 6 bases between the two ends. This CDR3 contains 13 residues. CDR3 nucleotides: TGCGCCAGCAGCTTAGAGGAGAACACTGAAGCTTTCTTT. Amino acid sequence: CASSLEENTEAFF.

The chain links TRBV11-2 to TRBJ1-1; a weak D match, TRBD1 (5 bases). CDR1 is SGHAT, CDR2 FQNNGV, per germline. CDR3 length equals 15 residues. Trimming pared 1 base from V and 4 bases from J, leaving 13 bases between. CDR3 loop: CASSLVGRRGTEAFF. CDR3 coding DNA: TGTGCCAGCAGCTTAGTGGGGAGGAGGGGCACTGAAGCTTTCTTT.

This clone was seen a few times. V is TRBV10-1 and J is TRBJ2-1, with 7 bases aligning to TRBD2. The CDR3 sequence is 15 residues long. In germline, CDR1 is WNHNN, CDR2 SYGVQD (reference sequence). J gave up 12 bases and V 1 base, and 12 bases lay outside the gene matches. CDR3 sequence: CASSEYRLALLMQFF. CDR3 DNA: TGCGCCAGCAGTGAGTATCGACTAGCCCTACTAATGCAGTTCTTC.

The J gene is TRBJ2-7, the V gene TRBV11-1; no definite D call. Germline V CDR1 and CDR2: SGHAT, FQDESV (reference sequence). V lost 1 base and J lost 0, with 10 bases in between. The CDR3 length is 15 residues. The chain's CDR3 is CASSLDYGYSYEQYF. DNA for the CDR3: TGTGCCAGCAGCTTAGATTACGGATACTCCTACGAGCAGTACTTC.

The J gene is TRBJ2-1, the V gene TRBV18; 9 positions match TRBD2. V dropped 3 bases and J dropped 8; count of bases not matched to a gene: 5. This CDR3 region has 14 residues. Germline assignment: CDR1 KGHSH and CDR2 LQKENI. DNA of the CDR3: TGTGCCAGCTCACCGCCTAGCGGGGTGCATGAGCAGTTCTTC. This codes for CASSPPSGVHEQFF.

This chain links TRBV7-8 with TRBJ1-5, with a possible D match to TRBD1 (5 bases). V was trimmed by 1 base and J by 4 bases, leaving 23 bases between them. This CDR3 spans 19 amino acids. The germline V gene has CDR1 SGHVS and CDR2 FQNEAQ. CDR3 region: CASSLGRQGMVSLNQPQHF. CDR3 in DNA: TGTGCCAGCAGCTTAGGTCGTCAGGGAATGGTTTCCCTGAATCAGCCCCAGCATTTT. Based on the CDR3 plus reference TRBV7-8 and TRBJ1-5, the full variable domain is GAGVSQSPRYKVAKRGQDVALRCDPISGHVSLFWYQQALGQGPEFLTYFQNEAQLDKSGLPSDRFFAERPEGSVSTLKIQRTQQEDSAVYLCASSLGRQGMVSLNQPQHFGDGTRLSIL.

The V and J genes are TRBV5-1 and TRBJ2-3, with 7 bases lining up with TRBD1. Trimming cost V 4 bases and J 7 bases; bases outside gene matches: 9. The germline V gene has CDR1 SGHRS and CDR2 YFSETQ. The CDR3 sequence is 14 residues long. The CDR3 nucleotides read TGCGCCAGCAGCGAGGGACAGACACGCAATACGCAGTATTTT. It is translated as CASSEGQTRNTQYF. Complete variable domain (other parts from reference TRBV5-1 and TRBJ2-3): KAGVTQTPRYLIKTRGQQVTLSCSPISGHRSVSWYQQTPGQGLQFLFEYFSETQRNKGNFPGRFSGRQFSNSRSEMNVSTLELGDSALYLCASSEGQTRNTQYFGPGTRLTVL.

The chain recombines TRBV21-1 with TRBJ1-2. TRBV21-1 is classified as a pseudogene. The CDR3 loop spans 19 amino acids. The CDR3: CASSKEQVGVPSGFYGYTF. CDR3 in DNA: TGTGCCAGCAGCAAAGAGCAAGTGGGGGTGCCGAGCGGATTCTATGGCTACACCTTC.

The chain recombines TRBV27 with TRBJ2-1, with 15 bases identical to TRBD2. CDR3 length: 20 amino acids. CDR1 is MNHEY and CDR2 is SMNVEV in the germline V gene (reference sequence). With V trimmed by 7 bases and J by 4 bases, 17 bases remained unmatched. This CDR3 reads CASTPYLGLAGGPRYNEQFF. In DNA form, the CDR3 reads TGTGCCAGCACTCCTTATCTGGGACTAGCGGGAGGACCGAGATACAATGAGCAGTTCTTC.

A few counts support this clone. This chain connects TRBV2 to TRBJ2-5, with D perhaps matching TRBD2 (6 bases). Trimming left V 7 bases short and J 2 bases short, with 11 bases between. Germline CDR1 is SNHLY and CDR2 is FYNNEI. This CDR3 is 13 amino acids long. CDR3 sequence (DNA): TGTGCCAGCAACCCCGGAGGGCAAGAGACCCAGTACTTC. It translates to CASNPGGQETQYF.

This clone was seen only a few times. CDR3 region: CASSERGLSYGYTF. The CDR3 DNA is TGTGCCAGCAGTGAAAGGGGGCTTAGCTATGGCTACACCTTC. The gene calls are TRBV2 and TRBJ1-2, with TRBD1 identical over 7 bases. The germline gives CDR1 SNHLY, CDR2 FYNNEI. The CDR3 extends over 14 amino acids. The V and J ends lost 2 bases and 4 bases, in that order; junction bases with no gene match: 4.

J is TRBJ2-1 and V is TRBV14; perhaps TRBD1 as D (8 bases). The CDR3 is made up of 16 amino acids. Germline CDR1 reads SGHDN; CDR2 reads FVKESK. V lost 6 bases to trimming and J lost 3 bases, with 18 bases between them. The chain's CDR3 is CASRKQGGLHYNEQFF. CDR3 sequence (DNA): TGTGCCAGCAGGAAACAGGGGGGGCTCCACTACAATGAGCAGTTCTTC.

The gene calls are TRBV5-1 and TRBJ2-5; 8 nucleotides align to TRBD2. V lost 4 bases, J lost 1 base, and 12 bases stayed unmatched. CDR1 and CDR2 from the germline V gene are SGHRS and YFSETQ. The CDR3 consists of 17 residues. CDR3 nucleotide sequence: TGCGCCAGCAGCCCTGGAAAAGTTAGCGGGGCCCAAGAGACCCAGTACTTC. Its translation is CASSPGKVSGAQETQYF.

V and J are TRBV5-1 and TRBJ2-5, with 9 positions matching TRBD2. Trimming cost V 3 bases and J 4 bases; bases outside gene matches: 19. Germline V gives CDR1 SGHRS, CDR2 YFSETQ. The CDR3 length is 19 residues. CDR3 nucleotide sequence: TGCGCCAGCAGCTCCTCAACCGTTTACTATAGCGGGAGTGGAGAGACCCAGTACTTC. Amino acids: CASSSSTVYYSGSGETQYF.

In this sample, this clone turned up a few times. The chain combines TRBV11-1 with TRBJ1-1; perhaps TRBD1 as D (5 bases). The CDR3 length is 14 residues. Looked up from germline, CDR1 is SGHAT and CDR2 is FQDESV (reference sequence). The V gene lost 3 bases and the J gene lost 5 bases, with 13 bases spanning the gap. The chain's CDR3 is CASSFDGWGTEAFF. The CDR3, as DNA: TGTGCCAGCAGCTTTGACGGGTGGGGGACTGAAGCTTTCTTT.